Below are 12 T cell receptor beta chains sequenced from a single sample in a study of blood T cells in healthy people across ages (dated by TCRdb to the mid-2010s). Receptor libraries were prepared by 5' RACE. Sequencing was performed on an Illumina HiSeq 2500. A second PCR of roughly 6 to 11 cycles was run with a J-beta primer mix and a sample-barcoded 5' primer. The raw public data were reprocessed by TCRdb itself: fastp quality trimming at Q25, MiXCR clonotype calling, in-frame beta chains only. For every CDR3 protein sequence, its rows merge into one entry that carries the most common genes and DNA. A total of 1,500,000 or so distinct CDR3 sequences appear in this sample, around 59% of them only once. The ten largest make up approximately 7% of the sample. The sequencing input was blood. Source of these receptors: a man aged 18 to 29 in good health.

This clonotype was observed a few times. The V call is TRBV12-3 or TRBV12-4, the J call TRBJ2-4; 12 bases are shared with TRBD1. The CDR3 runs to 18 residues. V was clipped by 5 bases and J by 6 bases; unmatched bases: 14. CDR3 bases: TGTGCCAGCAGTCCAACCGGGACAGGGGGCGCGTCGAGAAACATTCAGTACTTC. Amino acids: CASSPTGTGGASRNIQYF.

Only a few counts were recorded for this clonotype. V and J are TRBV25-1 and TRBJ1-5; perhaps TRBD1 as D (5 bases). The germline V gene encodes CDR1 MGHDK and CDR2 SYGVNS. Trimming cost V 2 bases and J 1 base, with 9 bases left between them. The CDR3 sequence is 15 residues long. The CDR3: CASSEGARSNQPQHF. For the CDR3, the DNA is TGTGCCAGCAGTGAAGGGGCGCGGAGCAATCAGCCCCAGCATTTT.

The chain has TRBV9 and TRBJ1-2; D is undetermined. Germline CDR1 SGDLS, CDR2 YYNGEE. The CDR3 is 13 residues long. Trimming left V 10 bases short and J 5 bases short, with 18 bases between. CDR3 sequence reads: CAPRKGLTYGYTF. The CDR3 DNA reads TGTGCCCCTCGAAAGGGTCTTACTTATGGCTACACCTTC.

CDR3 region: CASSPLTSGRTDTQYF. Written as DNA, the CDR3 is TGCGCCAGCAGCCCCCTGACTAGCGGACGCACAGATACGCAGTATTTT. The chain links TRBV4-1 to TRBJ2-3; 9 nucleotides align to TRBD2. In germline, CDR1 is MGHRA, CDR2 YSYEKL. This CDR3 spans 16 amino acids. The ends lost 4 bases at V and 1 base at J; junction bases unmatched: 6.

The gene calls are TRBV6-2 or TRBV6-3 and TRBJ2-4, with 9 bases lining up with TRBD2. The J call may be in error: the DNA end matches TRBJ2-7 better. CDR3 size: 15 residues. The germline V gene encodes CDR1 MNHEY and CDR2 SVGEGT. The CDR3 coding sequence is TGTGCCAGCACCTACGAGGCTAGCGGGGTCAACGAGCAGTACTTC. This codes for CASTYEASGVNEQYF.

The gene calls are TRBV10-3 and TRBJ2-1, with 9 bases fitting TRBD2. CDR3 length: 16 amino acids. CDR1 is ENHRY and CDR2 is SYGVKD in the germline V gene. V dropped 1 base and J dropped 5; count of bases not matched to a gene: 6. CDR3 nucleotide sequence: TGTGCCATCAGTGAGTTTAGGACTAGCGAGAACAATGAGCAGTTCTTC. Residues: CAISEFRTSENNEQFF.

The rearrangement joins TRBV6-5 to TRBJ1-2; TRBD1 matches 8 bases. The CDR3 is 16 residues long. Per the germline V gene, CDR1 is MNHEY and CDR2 is SVGAGI. Trimming took 2 bases from V and 5 from J; bases not matched to a gene: 10. CDR3 sequence: CASSYDLDRVRYGYTF. DNA for the CDR3: TGTGCCAGCAGTTACGACCTGGACAGGGTACGGTATGGCTACACCTTC.

J is TRBJ1-1 and V is TRBV27; D perhaps matches TRBD1 (5 bases). Germline V gives CDR1 MNHEY, CDR2 SMNVEV (reference sequence). Trimming pared 5 bases from V and 0 bases from J, leaving 13 bases between. CDR3 length: 15 residues. The CDR3 spells CASSQGLIMNTEAFF. Written as DNA, the CDR3 is TGTGCCAGCAGTCAGGGCCTAATAATGAACACTGAAGCTTTCTTT.

J is TRBJ1-1 and V is TRBV29-1; TRBD1 is a possible D gene (5 bases). The length of the CDR3 is 13 residues. The germline gives CDR1 SQVTM, CDR2 ANQGSEA. Trimming pared 5 bases from V and 0 bases from J, leaving 10 bases between. The CDR3 reads CSVMPGLNTEAFF. For the CDR3, the DNA is TGCAGCGTTATGCCGGGGCTGAACACTGAAGCTTTCTTT.

The chain links TRBV12-3 or TRBV12-4 to TRBJ1-1, with D possibly TRBD1 on 6 matching bases. CDR3 length equals 16 residues. V lost 5 bases, J lost 3 bases, and 19 bases lay in between. The CDR3 nucleotides are TGTGCCAGCAGTCCGCTGACCAGGGGAGTGGACACTGAAGCTTTCTTT. Amino acid sequence: CASSPLTRGVDTEAFF.

The genes are TRBV5-1 and TRBJ1-6; D is unresolved. The CDR3 loop spans 15 amino acids. V was cut by 6 bases and J by 3 bases, with 13 bases left in between. Per the germline V gene, CDR1 is SGHRS and CDR2 is YFSETQ. CDR3 DNA sequence: TGCGCCAGCACCCCAGGACGGGTCTATAATTCACCCCTCCACTTT. Protein sequence: CASTPGRVYNSPLHF.

V and J are TRBV5-1 and TRBJ2-3; tentatively, D is TRBD2 (5 bases). This CDR3 is built from 15 residues. The V gene's germline CDR1 is SGHRS and CDR2 YFSETQ. Trimming removed 4 bases from V and 0 bases from J, with 12 bases in between. In DNA, the CDR3 is TGCGCCAGCAGCCCCGCGGGCTCTAGCACAGATACGCAGTATTTT. Protein product: CASSPAGSSTDTQYF.